This T cell receptor beta chain was sequenced for a study of blood T cell repertoires in COVID-19 (dated by TCRdb to about 2020). Regarding the study in general: The collaborator samples originated in the United States, Italy and Spain and spanned the acute and convalescent phases of COVID-19. The sample metadata nearly always contained a de-identified subject ID, COVID-19 status, age in years and sex. The samples were drawn from the first 160 participants of the ongoing ImmuneRACE study and from over a thousand subjects provided by 6 global collaborators. Deeply sampled blood TCRbeta repertoires from subjects exposed to, actively infected with, or recovered from COVID-19 were included in the dataset. The repertoires were released in a freely available public database intended as a resource for research on the immune response to SARS-CoV-2. HLA class I and class II types, where available, came from metadata supplied by the sample provider rather than from assay-based typing. The prospective study material was composed of cDNA or gDNA derived from T cells, B-cell-depleted T cells, or PBMCs.

The germline V gene sets CDR1 to SGHAT and CDR2 to FQNNGV. V loses 3 bases, J loses 3 bases, and the germline ends lie 8 bases apart. The CDR3 sequence holds 14 residues, the cysteine and phenylalanine included. Only CDR3 DNA is held: 42 bases, read in frame from base 1. What the work shows at the level of the full study, not this receptor alone: The amount of clinical and demographic metadata varied by source and participant and was provided uncurated.

This clone was counted between two and nine times. No antigen is known for it. Per-base quality was not reported, and no clone a single base away is much larger than it. TCRbeta CDR3 regions were amplified from genomic DNA by means of the immunoSEQ Assay, a bias-controlled multiplex PCR. On the authors' methods: The number of nucleated cells in each sample was estimated from the amplification of reference gene primers within the assay. Sequence reads were collapsed and filtered to measure the absolute abundance of every unique TCRbeta CDR3 rearrangement. Productive Simpson clonality was computed per sample as the square root of Simpson's diversity index over productive rearrangements. TCRdb took over this immuneACCESS table, retaining in-frame rearrangements with V and J assigned. Such tables are incomplete; in checked studies, under half of the missing clones stem from an unresolved V gene, and the remainder is unexplained. The D gene and trimming were derived from the DNA, and the V and J assignments and clone size from that table. The sample table shows roughly 100,000 clones, and approximately 92% are seen once. In total, the top ten clones hold 4.5% to 6% of the sample.

Collaborating institutions collected whole blood in K2EDTA tubes following their own protocols. For TCRbeta analysis, collaborators shipped samples as frozen whole blood, isolated PBMCs, or DNA extracted from either of those sample types. The rearrangement combines TRBV11-2 with TRBJ2-2; the D gene is possibly TRBD2, with 6 bases matching. The sequence was collected from a man in his forties or fifties with active COVID-19. Sequencing input: peripheral blood. For the CDR3, the sequence is CASSFWGDTGELFF. The nucleotide sequence reads as follows: TGTGCCAGCAGCTTTTGGGGGGACACCGGGGAGCTGTTTTTT.